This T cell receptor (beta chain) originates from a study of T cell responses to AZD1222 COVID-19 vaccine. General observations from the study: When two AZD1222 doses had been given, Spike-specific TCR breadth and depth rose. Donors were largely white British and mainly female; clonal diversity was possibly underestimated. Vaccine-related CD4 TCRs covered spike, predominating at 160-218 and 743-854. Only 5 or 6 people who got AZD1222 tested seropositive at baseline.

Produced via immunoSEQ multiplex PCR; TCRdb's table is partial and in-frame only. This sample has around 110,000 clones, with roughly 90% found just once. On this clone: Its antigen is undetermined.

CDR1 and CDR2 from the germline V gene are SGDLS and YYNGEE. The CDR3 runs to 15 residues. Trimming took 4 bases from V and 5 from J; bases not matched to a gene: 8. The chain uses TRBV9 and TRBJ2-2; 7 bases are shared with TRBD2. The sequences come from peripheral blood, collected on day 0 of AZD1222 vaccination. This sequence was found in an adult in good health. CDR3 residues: CASSPLGGRTGELFF. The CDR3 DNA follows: TGTGCCAGCAGCCCCTTGGGAGGGAGGACCGGGGAGCTGTTTTTT.